This T cell receptor (beta chain) was sequenced for a study of blood T cells in healthy people across ages. Study results and caveats: Possibly, changes in expanded clonotypes were confounded because donor CMV status was unknown.

Note on this clonotype: Its antigen is unknown.

A sample-barcoded 5' primer and a J-beta primer mix were used in a second PCR of roughly 7 to 11 cycles. Every cDNA molecule bore a tag from a template-switch adaptor containing 12 random nucleotides. Per sample, CDR3-containing paired-end reads numbered at least 2.5 million. TCRdb fed the 5' RACE reads into MiXCR, producing one record per CDR3 protein. The data show 850,000 to 1,300,000 distinct CDR3 sequences, with around 43% seen just once and 15% to 20% held by the top ten. Per sample, a minimum of 6 million PBMCs were isolated. Germline CDR1 is KGHDR and CDR2 is SFDVKD. The CDR3 covers 14 residues. J was trimmed by 5 bases and V by 0 bases; bases with no gene match: 3.

The origin of this receptor is a woman aged 55-70 years in good health. Specimen: blood. The chain joins TRBV24-1 to TRBJ2-7; 7 bases are a match to TRBD1. As DNA, the CDR3 is TGTGCCACCAGTGATTTGGGGACAGCTCACGAGCAGTACTTC. Residues: CATSDLGTAHEQYF.